Listed below are T cell receptor beta chains from one sample, sequenced in a study of T cells after yellow fever vaccination. TCRdb reprocessed the 5' RACE reads with MiXCR, giving one entry per CDR3 protein. The repertoire includes around 230,000 distinct CDR3 sequences, roughly 6.2% of them detected once, and 1% to 1.2% sits in the top ten. This specimen was CD4+ T cells sorted from PBMCs, taken on the day of the yellow fever booster vaccination. All receptors come from a man younger than 45 who received the YFV17D yellow fever vaccine. Each CDR3 is given with its conserved first and last residue. Fields, in order: clone size, V gene, D gene, J gene, CDR3 DNA, CDR3 protein. D genes are given only for firm matches. For some rows the clone size is stated as once, few or many, or as a class when expanded; others skip it.

>many|TRBV18|NA|TRBJ2-1
TGTGCCAGCTCACCAACGGTTTACAATGAGCAGTTCTTC
CASSPTVYNEQFF
>NA|TRBV6-5|NA|TRBJ1-1
TGTGCCAGCAGTACAGGGTCTTCAGCTTTCTTT
CASSTGSSAFF
>many|TRBV24-1|NA|TRBJ2-1
TGTGCCACCAGTCAAAGCTCCTACAATGAGCAGTTCTTC
CATSQSSYNEQFF
>few|TRBV20-1|TRBD1|TRBJ2-5
TGCAGTGCTCTTCTAGGGGGCAATAAGACCCAGTACTTC
CSALLGGNKTQYF
>many|TRBV5-5|NA|TRBJ2-2
TGTGCCAGCAGGGCGAACACCGGGGAGCTGTTTTTT
CASRANTGELFF
>NA|TRBV5-1|NA|TRBJ2-7
TGCGCCAGCAGCTCGAAGGACCTACGGGACGAGCAGTACTTC
CASSSKDLRDEQYF
>NA|TRBV30|NA|TRBJ1-1
TGTGCCTGGAAGGGGGGGCGCGAAGCTTTCTTT
CAWKGGREAFF
>few|TRBV7-2|NA|TRBJ2-1
TGTGCCAGCAGCTTGAGGCATTACAATGAGCAGTTCTTC
CASSLRHYNEQFF
>many|TRBV11-2|NA|TRBJ2-3
TGTGCCAGCAGCTTGGGGCAGTTCACAGATACGCAGTATTTT
CASSLGQFTDTQYF
>NA|TRBV18|TRBD1|TRBJ2-2
TGTGCCAGCTCAAGGACAGGGAACCCCGAGAGTGAGCTGTTTTTT
CASSRTGNPESELFF
>NA|TRBV12-3/TRBV12-4|NA|TRBJ2-3
TGTGCCAGCAGTTTAGAGGCGGGTTCGGCGGGCCGCACAGATACGCAGTATTTT
CASSLEAGSAGRTDTQYF
>few|TRBV7-2|TRBD2|TRBJ2-7
TGTGCCAGCAGCTTTGGGGGAGGTAGCGGGATACCTATCTACGAGCAGTACTTC
CASSFGGGSGIPIYEQYF
>few|TRBV23-1|TRBD1|TRBJ2-1
TGCGCCAGCAGTCCTCCGCCCCGGGGACAGGGGGATGGCGATGAGCAGTTCTTC
CASSPPPRGQGDGDEQFF
>few|TRBV7-2|NA|TRBJ2-5
TGTGCCAGCAGCTTATCCTTGCTCAACCAAGAGACCCAGTACTTC
CASSLSLLNQETQYF
>few|TRBV6-5|NA|TRBJ1-1
TGTGCCAGCAGTTACTTCGGAGAGTTCACTGAAGCTTTCTTT
CASSYFGEFTEAFF
>few|TRBV6-4|TRBD1|TRBJ1-5
TGTGCCAGCAGTCCGACAGGGACAAATCAGCCCCAGCATTTT
CASSPTGTNQPQHF
>few|TRBV20-1|TRBD1|TRBJ1-2
TGCAGTGCTAGGGCGCCGGGACAGGGTGCGGCTGGCTACACCTTC
CSARAPGQGAAGYTF
>few|TRBV7-6|NA|TRBJ2-3
TGTGCCAGCAGCTTAGCGACGGGGGCAGGGGGAGATACGCAGTATTTT
CASSLATGAGGDTQYF
>many|TRBV7-7|TRBD1|TRBJ2-3
TGTGCTAGCAGCGGCGGGACAGGTCGTCTGTATTTT
CASSGGTGRLYF
>NA|TRBV7-9|TRBD1|TRBJ2-2
TGTGCCAGCGCTAGGACAGGACGTTCCCCCGGGGAGCTGTTTTTT
CASARTGRSPGELFF
>NA|TRBV7-2|NA|TRBJ2-7
TGTGCCAGCAGCTTAGACACAGGGAGCAACGAGCAGTACTTC
CASSLDTGSNEQYF
>few|TRBV7-9|NA|TRBJ2-1
TGTGCCAGCAGCCCCCGGGCCCTTAATGAGCAGTTCTTC
CASSPRALNEQFF
>NA|TRBV6-5|NA|TRBJ2-1
TGTGCCAGCAGTCGCCCCAAAGACTACAATGAGCAGTTCTTC
CASSRPKDYNEQFF
>many|TRBV5-8|NA|TRBJ1-1
TGTGCCAGCAGACCGACGGCAAACACTGAAGCTTTCTTT
CASRPTANTEAFF
>many|TRBV5-5|NA|TRBJ2-4
TGTGCCAGCAGCGTGGCCTTTGGGGATAACATTCAGTACTTC
CASSVAFGDNIQYF
>NA|TRBV20-1|TRBD2|TRBJ2-1
TGCAGTGCTGGTACTAGCGGTAAGCACAATGAGCAGTTCTTC
CSAGTSGKHNEQFF
>many|TRBV7-2|NA|TRBJ2-7
TGTGCCAGCAGCCCCTCGGGCGCGCAGTACTTC
CASSPSGAQYF
>NA|TRBV3-1|NA|TRBJ1-4
TGTGCCAGCAGCCAGCTCAAAGGGGCGGGAAGAAAACTGTTTTTT
CASSQLKGAGRKLFF
>NA|TRBV5-1|NA|TRBJ2-2
TGCGCCAGCAGCTTCTCATTGGCAATCGCGAACACCGGGGAGCTGTTTTTT
CASSFSLAIANTGELFF
>NA|TRBV7-8|NA|TRBJ1-3
TGTGCCAGCAGCACCGACTGGGGCACCATATATTTT
CASSTDWGTIYF
>NA|TRBV6-1|TRBD2|TRBJ2-7
TGTGCCAGCACGACTAGCGGTTACTACGAGCAGTACTTC
CASTTSGYYEQYF
>few|TRBV5-1|TRBD2|TRBJ2-1
TGCGCCAGCAGCGAAGGGACTAGCGAAAGAAATGAGCAGTTCTTC
CASSEGTSERNEQFF
>many|TRBV20-1|NA|TRBJ2-5
TGCAGTGCTTGGGGATTAGCGGTGGGAGAGACCCAGTACTTC
CSAWGLAVGETQYF